These T cell receptor beta chains were read from a single sample in a study of blood T cell repertoires in COVID-19. The table came from immunoSEQ multiplex PCR; TCRdb's copy has only in-frame clones and leaves some out. Of 250,000 to 300,000 clones in the sample, roughly 90% are singletons; the top ten hold about 10%. Sequencing input: peripheral blood. These receptors were obtained from a woman aged 25-40 years with COVID-19, enrolled during active disease. Each CDR3 is given without its conserved first and last residue. The order of the fields is J gene, V gene, CDR3 protein.

TRBJ2-1,TRBV27,ATTGASGRRSRNEQF
TRBJ1-5,TRBV21-1,ASISPGTHYSNQPQH
TRBJ2-7,TRBV12-3/TRBV12-4,ASSQGHSYEQY
TRBJ2-2,TRBV4-3,ASSQTGTNTGELF
TRBJ1-3,TRBV14,ASSQLTGGGNTIY
TRBJ2-2,TRBV30,AWSVRGTGELF
TRBJ1-2,TRBV4-3,ASSQGQGTGYT
TRBJ1-2,TRBV6-5,ASRKDMNYGYT
TRBJ2-7,TRBV19,ASSIRDRGGYEQY
TRBJ2-3,TRBV10-3,AIRGARGGTDTQY
TRBJ2-7,TRBV7-9,ACRAGVSPYEQY
TRBJ2-2,TRBV28,ASSFVTGGGRGELF
TRBJ1-1,TRBV7-3,ASSLTGVNTEAF
TRBJ2-7,TRBV5-1,ASSLSPGSRLEQY
TRBJ1-1,TRBV7-9,ASSSTGAGMNTEAF
TRBJ1-2,TRBV5-5,ASSFSGSNNYGYT
TRBJ1-5,TRBV19,ASSIFRAGQPQH
TRBJ2-2,TRBV28,ASNAGTGELF
TRBJ2-1,TRBV29-1,SAGPRTQGYNEQF
TRBJ2-7,TRBV3-1/TRBV3-2,ASSPRSGLAGVSYEQY
TRBJ2-3,TRBV6-5,ASRRLAEFTDTQY
TRBJ2-3,TRBV6-4,ASSESGRSTDTQY
TRBJ2-7,TRBV11-2,ASSGTGQGSYEQY
TRBJ1-1,TRBV5-1,ASSLRPGGTEAF
TRBJ2-2,TRBV28,ASSRLGQANTGELF
TRBJ2-3,TRBV20-1,SASPLAGLRDTQY
TRBJ1-3,TRBV2,ASSVGGRNTIY
TRBJ1-2,TRBV30,AWSGEGDYGYT
TRBJ1-2,TRBV15,ATSTGQDYGYT
TRBJ2-3,TRBV24-1,ATSDFLGLAGVPDTQY
TRBJ2-3,TRBV5-1,ASSLAVASTDTQY
TRBJ1-5,TRBV30,AWSSGGDQPQH
TRBJ1-3,TRBV7-6,ASRASSGNTIY
TRBJ2-1,TRBV2,ASSEAGLASNEQF
TRBJ1-5,TRBV18,ASSPLGAGNQPQH
TRBJ1-1,TRBV30,AWIPTGRRTEAF
TRBJ2-1,TRBV5-4,ASSFRGLAGDNEQF
TRBJ1-1,TRBV5-1,ASSRSQGAEAF
TRBJ1-1,TRBV27,ASSLGGPRTEAF
TRBJ2-7,TRBV19,ASSIRTSGPVSRYEQY
TRBJ2-7,TRBV28,ASRAGGRYEQY
TRBJ2-7,TRBV6-6,ASNPRDRLAYEQY
TRBJ1-4,TRBV4-2,ASSPRSGGNEKLF
TRBJ2-7,TRBV30,AWSFGRGRGNYEQY
TRBJ2-2,TRBV3-1/TRBV3-2,ASSQPPGGRAGELF
TRBJ2-1,TRBV28,ASSLTSGTYNEQF
TRBJ1-5,TRBV18,ASSETGSSNQPQH
TRBJ1-3,TRBV6-5,ASRPDWFSGNTIY
TRBJ2-1,TRBV28,ASSSPGTTFSGSQF
TRBJ2-7,TRBV4-1,ASSGGRDEQY
TRBJ1-5,TRBV4-1,ASSQGAGINQPQH
TRBJ2-7,TRBV7-9,ASSKRTSTGEQY
TRBJ2-3,TRBV9,ASSVRLAGVQGADTQY
TRBJ2-2,TRBV7-2,ASSGTSGSRTGELF
TRBJ1-2,TRBV28,ASSYPGQGGGYT
TRBJ1-5,TRBV2,ASRRNSNQPQH
TRBJ2-7,TRBV6-2/TRBV6-3,ASSMSGSYEQY
TRBJ1-4,TRBV6-5,ASSYSTGIIPEKLF
TRBJ1-1,TRBV6-5,ASSKRGRDSEAF